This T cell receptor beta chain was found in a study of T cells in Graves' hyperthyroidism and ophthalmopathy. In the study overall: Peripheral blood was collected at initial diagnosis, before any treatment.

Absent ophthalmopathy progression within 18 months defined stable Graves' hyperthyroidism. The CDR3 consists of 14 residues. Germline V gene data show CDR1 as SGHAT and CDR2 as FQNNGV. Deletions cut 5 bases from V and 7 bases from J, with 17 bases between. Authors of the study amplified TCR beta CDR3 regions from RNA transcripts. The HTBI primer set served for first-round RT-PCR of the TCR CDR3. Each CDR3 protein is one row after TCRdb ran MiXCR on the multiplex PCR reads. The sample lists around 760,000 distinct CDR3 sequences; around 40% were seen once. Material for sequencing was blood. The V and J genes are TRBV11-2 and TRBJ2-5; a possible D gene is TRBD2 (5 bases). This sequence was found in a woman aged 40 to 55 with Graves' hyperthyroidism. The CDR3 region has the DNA TGTGCCAGCAGCGGACTTGGGAGCCGAAGGACCCAGTACTTC. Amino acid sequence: CASSGLGSRRTQYF.